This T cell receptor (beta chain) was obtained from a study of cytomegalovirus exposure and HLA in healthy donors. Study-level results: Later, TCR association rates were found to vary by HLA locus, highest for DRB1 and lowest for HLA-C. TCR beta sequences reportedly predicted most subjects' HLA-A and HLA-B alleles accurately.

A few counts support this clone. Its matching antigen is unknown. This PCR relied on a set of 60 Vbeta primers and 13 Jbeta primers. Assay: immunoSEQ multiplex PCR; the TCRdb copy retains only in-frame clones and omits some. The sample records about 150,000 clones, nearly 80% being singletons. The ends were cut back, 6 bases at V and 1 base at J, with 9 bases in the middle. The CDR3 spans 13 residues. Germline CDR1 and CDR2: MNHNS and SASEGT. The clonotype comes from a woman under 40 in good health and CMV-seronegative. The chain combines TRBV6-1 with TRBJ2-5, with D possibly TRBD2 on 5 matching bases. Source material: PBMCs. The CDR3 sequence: CASRGEPQETQYF. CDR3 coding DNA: TGTGCCAGCAGGGGAGAACCCCAAGAGACCCAGTACTTC.